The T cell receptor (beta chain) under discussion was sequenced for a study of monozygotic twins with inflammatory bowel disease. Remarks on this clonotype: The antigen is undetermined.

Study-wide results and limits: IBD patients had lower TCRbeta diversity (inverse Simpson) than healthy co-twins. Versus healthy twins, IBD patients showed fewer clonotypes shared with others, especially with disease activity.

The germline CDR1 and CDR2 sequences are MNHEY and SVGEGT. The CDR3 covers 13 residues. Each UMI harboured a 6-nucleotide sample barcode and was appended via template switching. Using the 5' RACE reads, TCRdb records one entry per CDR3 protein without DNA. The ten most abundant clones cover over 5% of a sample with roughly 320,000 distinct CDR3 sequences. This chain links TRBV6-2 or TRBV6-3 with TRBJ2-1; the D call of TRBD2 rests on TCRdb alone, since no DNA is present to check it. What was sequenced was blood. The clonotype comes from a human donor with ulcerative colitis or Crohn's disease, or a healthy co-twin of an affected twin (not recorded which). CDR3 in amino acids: CASGLAAYNEQFF.